One and the same sample provided the 13 T cell receptor beta chains below, sequenced in a study of OX40 agonist ivuxolimab in advanced cancers. Clones were read by immunoSEQ multiplex PCR, and TCRdb kept only the in-frame ones, dropping some. The sample has about 28,000 clones, roughly 84% seen once. The sample here was CD4+ or CD8+ T cells sorted from blood, taken in a trial of the OX40 agonist ivuxolimab. These receptors came from an adult with an advanced solid tumor such as melanoma, head and neck, liver or kidney cancer.

This rearrangement joins TRBV27 to TRBJ1-1; D gene unclear. Germline V gives CDR1 MNHEY, CDR2 SMNVEV (reference sequence). This CDR3 contains 14 residues. Trimming shortened V by 2 bases and J by 7 bases, and 14 bases separated the two germline ends. CDR3 amino acids: CASSLREDGDEAFF. CDR3 DNA sequence: TGTGCCAGCAGTTTAAGGGAGGACGGAGATGAAGCTTTCTTT.

The chain uses TRBV5-6 and TRBJ2-1; D unresolved. Germline loops: CDR1 SGHDT, CDR2 YYEEEE. CDR3 length: 13 residues. Trimming took off 1 base at V and 5 bases at J, with 7 bases between the two ends. As DNA, the CDR3 is TGTGCCAGCAGCTTGCAAAGTAACAATGAGCAGTTCTTC. Amino acid sequence: CASSLQSNNEQFF.

V and J are TRBV5-6 and TRBJ1-5; D is ambiguous. Trimming left V 4 bases short and J 7 bases short, with 9 bases between. The CDR3 has 12 residues. The germline CDR1 and CDR2 sequences are SGHDT and YYEEEE. The CDR3 DNA sequence: TGTGCCAGCAGCACCTCCGCCCAGCCCCAGCATTTT. It specifies CASSTSAQPQHF.

This clone turned up a few times. This rearrangement joins TRBV11-3 to TRBJ1-2; D is uncertain. The germline CDR1 and CDR2 sequences are SGHNT and YENEEA. The CDR3 runs 15 residues. Trimming removed 1 base at V and 5 bases at J, with 14 bases between. Written as DNA, the CDR3 is TGTGCCAGCAGCTTAGCCGCAGGCTCATCGTATGGCTACACCTTC. It translates to CASSLAAGSSYGYTF.

The rearrangement uses TRBV7-8 and TRBJ2-5; TRBD2 matches at 7 bases. This CDR3 is 15 amino acids long. V dropped 2 bases and J dropped 5; count of bases not matched to a gene: 8. Germline V gene lookup returns CDR1 SGHVS and CDR2 FQNEAQ. The CDR3 sequence: CASSLKLWEGETQYF. The CDR3 DNA sequence: TGTGCCAGCAGCTTAAAGTTGTGGGAGGGGGAGACCCAGTACTTC.

CDR3 coding DNA: TGTGCCACCAGCAGATATTCCCTCGCCTCCTCAACTAATGAAAAACTGTTTTTT. It specifies CATSRYSLASSTNEKLFF. The chain employs TRBV15 and TRBJ1-4; D not resolved. V was shortened by 2 bases and J by 0 bases, with 16 bases between the two germline ends. CDR3 length: 18 amino acids. Looked up from germline, CDR1 is LNHNV and CDR2 is YYDKDF (reference sequence). The whole variable domain, filled in from reference TRBV15 and TRBJ1-4, reads DAMVIQNPRYQVTQFGKPVTLSCSQTLNHNVMYWYQQKSSQAPKLLFHYYDKDFNNEADTPDNFQSRRPNTSFCFLDIRSPGLGDTAMYLCATSRYSLASSTNEKLFFGSGTQLSVL.

This clone was seen a single time. The chain is built from TRBV4-2 and TRBJ1-2, with D unresolved. CDR1 and CDR2 (germline): LGHNA, YNFKEQ. This CDR3 has 14 residues. V shed 1 base and J shed 7 bases, with 13 bases lying between them. In nucleotides, the CDR3 is TGTGCCAGCAGCCAAGGGGGTCCCCTGGGTGGCTACACCTTC. It specifies CASSQGGPLGGYTF.

The genes are TRBV30 and TRBJ2-7; TRBD2 agrees at 7 bases. V shed 2 bases and J 2 bases; nucleotides not matched to a gene: 12. CDR3 length equals 16 residues. The germline gives CDR1 GTSNPN, CDR2 SVGIG (reference sequence). This CDR3 is CAWSLLGSTSPYEQYF. In nucleotides, the CDR3 is TGTGCCTGGAGTCTCTTAGGGTCGACTAGCCCCTACGAGCAGTACTTC.

This clone was observed a few times. This chain joins TRBV4-3 and TRBJ1-1; D call uncertain. In germline, CDR1 is LGHNA, CDR2 YSLEER. This CDR3 has 14 amino acids. Trimming cost V 4 bases and J 0 bases, with 9 bases left between them. CDR3 region: CASSPGLLNTEAFF. The CDR3 DNA reads as TGCGCCAGCAGCCCCGGCCTTTTGAACACTGAAGCTTTCTTT.

The rearrangement uses TRBV27 and TRBJ1-1, with a weak D call TRBD1 (5 bases). Germline CDR1 MNHEY, CDR2 SMNVEV (reference sequence). This CDR3 is 15 amino acids long. V was cut by 0 bases and J by 2 bases, with 10 bases left in between. The CDR3 DNA follows: TGTGCCAGCAGTTTATCGGGGACGGAAAACACTGAAGCTTTCTTT. Its protein is CASSLSGTENTEAFF.

The chain joins TRBV27 to TRBJ1-2; D not resolved. The CDR3 is 15 residues long. Germline V gene lookup returns CDR1 MNHEY and CDR2 SMNVEV (reference sequence). V lost 5 bases to trimming and J lost 4 bases, with 17 bases between them. The CDR3, as DNA: TGTGCCAGCAGTCCCAACCCGCCCGACCGCTATGGCTACACCTTC. Protein: CASSPNPPDRYGYTF.

The chain's CDR3 is CASSLVGGNPSYEQYF. CDR3 in DNA: TGTGCCAGCAGCTTAGTTGGCGGAAATCCCTCCTACGAGCAGTACTTC. This chain links TRBV7-8 with TRBJ2-7; D gene uncertain. The length of the CDR3 is 16 residues. Germline CDR1 and CDR2: SGHVS and FQNEAQ. V shed 1 base and J shed 0 bases, with 13 bases lying between them.

This clone was recorded once. J is TRBJ1-1 and V is TRBV11-2; D gene unclear. Trimming removed 7 bases at V and 0 bases at J, with 9 bases between. The CDR3 spans 13 residues. Germline V lookup: CDR1 SGHAT, CDR2 FQNNGV. The CDR3 sequence: CASTLPVNTEAFF. The CDR3 nucleotides are TGTGCCAGCACCCTCCCGGTGAACACTGAAGCTTTCTTT.